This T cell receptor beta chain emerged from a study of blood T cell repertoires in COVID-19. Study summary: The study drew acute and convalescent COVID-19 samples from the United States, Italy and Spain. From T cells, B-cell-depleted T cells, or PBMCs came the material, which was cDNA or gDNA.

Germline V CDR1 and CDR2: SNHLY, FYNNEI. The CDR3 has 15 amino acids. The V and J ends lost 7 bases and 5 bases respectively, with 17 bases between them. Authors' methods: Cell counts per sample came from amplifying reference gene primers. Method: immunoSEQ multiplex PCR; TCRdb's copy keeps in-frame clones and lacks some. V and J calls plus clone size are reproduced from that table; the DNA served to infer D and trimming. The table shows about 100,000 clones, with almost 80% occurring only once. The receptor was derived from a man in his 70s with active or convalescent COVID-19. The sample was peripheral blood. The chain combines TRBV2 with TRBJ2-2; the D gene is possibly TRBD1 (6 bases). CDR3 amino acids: CASTLGTGRTGELFF. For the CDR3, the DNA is TGTGCCAGCACCCTGGGAACAGGGAGAACCGGGGAGCTGTTTTTT.